Listed below are T cell receptor beta chains from one sample, sequenced in a study of T-cell reconstitution after alpha-beta-depleted transplantation in children. In TCRdb, the PCR reads were re-called with MiXCR into one record per CDR3 protein. The sample has around 700,000 distinct CDR3 sequences, less than 15% seen once. Source: PBMCs, taken before TCRalphabeta/CD19-depleted stem cell transplant. These receptors came from a girl aged 2-10 years with congenital amegakaryocytic thrombocytopenia, due to receive a stem cell transplant. CDR3s include the opening cysteine and the closing phenylalanine or tryptophan. The D gene is left open where the match is weak. The size of a clone is reported for some rows only, either as once, few or many, or as a class for expanded clones.

length	D	V	J	size	DNA	CDR3
12	NA	TRBV2	TRBJ2-7	NA	TGTGCCAGCATCGCGGACTTAGGGGAGCAGTACTTC	CASIADLGEQYF
17	NA	TRBV7-9	TRBJ2-3	few	TGTGCCAGCAGCTTCCCCCCCACGGGACGGGACACAGATACGCAGTATTTT	CASSFPPTGRDTDTQYF
16	TRBD2	TRBV3-1	TRBJ2-3	NA	TGTGCCAGCAGCCGAGTGCAGGGACTAGCAAAAGATACGCAGTATTTT	CASSRVQGLAKDTQYF
18	NA	TRBV2	TRBJ2-1	NA	TGTGCCAGCAGCGCACTCGACTTACTTCGGGAGCAGCTCCATGAGCAGTTCTTC	CASSALDLLREQLHEQFF
15	TRBD1	TRBV6-1	TRBJ2-1	NA	TGTGCCAGCAGCCGGACAGGGGGCCCCTACAATCAGCAGTTCTTC	CASSRTGGPYNQQFF
15	NA	TRBV7-9	TRBJ2-1	NA	TGTGCCAGCAGCTTCCGGGACGAGTTATACAATGAGCAGTTCTTC	CASSFRDELYNEQFF
16	NA	TRBV5-1	TRBJ2-5	few	TGCGCCAGCAGCCGACCTCTTGCGTCGGCTGAACAGACCCAGTACTTC	CASSRPLASAEQTQYF
18	TRBD2	TRBV10-3	TRBJ2-1	many	TGTGCCATCAGTGACTTTTTTAGCGGGAGGGTGGGAGACAATGAGCAGTTCTTC	CAISDFFSGRVGDNEQFF
15	TRBD2	TRBV7-9	TRBJ2-1	NA	TGTGCCAGCAGCATGTCTAGCGGGGAGAACAATGAGCAGTTCTTC	CASSMSSGENNEQFF
19	TRBD2	TRBV5-1	TRBJ2-4	NA	TGCGCCAGCAGCTTGGGGGCGGTTAGCGGGATCCAATCTGGCGGCATTCAGTACTTC	CASSLGAVSGIQSGGIQYF
16	NA	TRBV14	TRBJ2-1	few	TGTGCCAGCAGCCAAGATAGGACTGCGGGGTTCAATGAGCAGTTCTTC	CASSQDRTAGFNEQFF
15	NA	TRBV12-3/TRBV12-4	TRBJ1-5	many	TGTGCCAGCAGTTTAGGACGGAATAGCAATCAGCCCCAGCATTTT	CASSLGRNSNQPQHF
13	NA	TRBV29-1	TRBJ2-7	many	TGCAGCGTTCTTTTAGGGGTCTCTACCGAGCAGTACTTC	CSVLLGVSTEQYF
15	TRBD1	TRBV10-3	TRBJ2-7	many	TGTGCCATCAGTGAAACCGGGACAGGGTTCAACGAGCAGTACTTC	CAISETGTGFNEQYF
17	TRBD2	TRBV5-1	TRBJ2-1	few	TGCGCCAGCCCCGGGACTAGCGGGAGAAGGACCTACAATGAGCAGTTCTTC	CASPGTSGRRTYNEQFF
11	NA	TRBV12-3/TRBV12-4	TRBJ2-1	many	TGTGCCAGCAGTTTTATCGGTGAGCAGTTCTTC	CASSFIGEQFF
16	NA	TRBV28	TRBJ2-7	NA	TGTGCCAGCAGTTTATCCACAGTGGCTCGATCCTACGAGCAGTACTTC	CASSLSTVARSYEQYF
14	TRBD1	TRBV20-1	TRBJ2-2	few	TGCAGTGCTCCGGACAGGGGGGACACCGGGGAGCTGTTTTTT	CSAPDRGDTGELFF
14	TRBD1	TRBV5-1	TRBJ2-7	many	TGCGCCAGCAGCGCCGGGACAGGGGGCGGCGAGCAGTACTTC	CASSAGTGGGEQYF
15	TRBD2	TRBV27	TRBJ2-3	many	TGTGCCAGCAGTAAAACGGGACTAGTCGGTGATACGCAGTATTTT	CASSKTGLVGDTQYF
14	NA	TRBV2	TRBJ1-4	NA	TGTGCCAGCGGGGAACGGACAGTTAATGAAAAACTGTTTTTT	CASGERTVNEKLFF
16	TRBD2	TRBV5-1	TRBJ2-1	many	TGCGCCAGCAGCTTGGCTGCTAGCGGCGGTTTTGGAGAGCAGTTCTTC	CASSLAASGGFGEQFF
13	NA	TRBV29-1	TRBJ1-2	few	TGCAGCGCCACGGAGGGGGGGATGGGTGGCTACACCTTC	CSATEGGMGGYTF
14	NA	TRBV20-1	TRBJ2-7	many	TGCAGTGCTAGCCGACACCATGTCTCCTACGAGCAGTACTTC	CSASRHHVSYEQYF
17	NA	TRBV29-1	TRBJ2-3	NA	TGCAGCGTTGAAGATCAGGGTCCGACAGGAAGCACAGATACGCAGTATTTT	CSVEDQGPTGSTDTQYF
16	NA	TRBV27	TRBJ2-7	many	TGTGCCAGCAGTTTAACCCCTTTGGGGGACTTCTACGAGCAGTACTTC	CASSLTPLGDFYEQYF
15	TRBD1	TRBV5-6	TRBJ2-1	few	TGTGCCAGCAGACCGCAGGGGGCCTCCTACAATGAGCAGTTCTTC	CASRPQGASYNEQFF
12	NA	TRBV12-3/TRBV12-4	TRBJ2-1	many	TGTGCCAGCAGTCTGTCATTCAATGAGCAGTTCTTC	CASSLSFNEQFF
12	NA	TRBV29-1	TRBJ2-1	many	TGCAGCGTTGAAGCTTTTTCCGATGAGCAGTTCTTC	CSVEAFSDEQFF
13	NA	TRBV29-1	TRBJ1-1	few	TGCAGCGTTGACCTGGGGTGGGACACTGAAGCTTTCTTT	CSVDLGWDTEAFF
17	TRBD2	TRBV14	TRBJ2-7	NA	TGTGCCAGCAGCCAAGCCAGCGGGAGGGCCAACTCCTACGAGCAGTACTTC	CASSQASGRANSYEQYF
13	NA	TRBV11-2	TRBJ1-1	few	TGTGCCAGCAGCTTACTGGTAGATTATGAAGCTTTCTTT	CASSLLVDYEAFF
15	TRBD2	TRBV7-2	TRBJ2-3	many	TGTGCCAGCAGCTTACTAGCGGGCGTCACAGATACGCAGTATTTT	CASSLLAGVTDTQYF
16	TRBD1	TRBV5-1	TRBJ2-1	many	TGCGCCAGCAGCCGGGGACAGGGGAGCTCCTACAATGAGCAGTTCTTC	CASSRGQGSSYNEQFF
15	TRBD2	TRBV18	TRBJ2-7	few	TGTGCCAGCTCACCAAGCGGGACTAGGGTCTCCGAGCAGTACTTC	CASSPSGTRVSEQYF
15	TRBD2	TRBV28	TRBJ2-1	few	TGTGCCAGCAGTTTCCTAGCGGGAACCCACAATGAGCAGTTCTTC	CASSFLAGTHNEQFF
14	TRBD1	TRBV29-1	TRBJ2-7	many	TGCAGCGTTGGCGAGACAGGGTTGAGCTACGAGCAGTACTTC	CSVGETGLSYEQYF